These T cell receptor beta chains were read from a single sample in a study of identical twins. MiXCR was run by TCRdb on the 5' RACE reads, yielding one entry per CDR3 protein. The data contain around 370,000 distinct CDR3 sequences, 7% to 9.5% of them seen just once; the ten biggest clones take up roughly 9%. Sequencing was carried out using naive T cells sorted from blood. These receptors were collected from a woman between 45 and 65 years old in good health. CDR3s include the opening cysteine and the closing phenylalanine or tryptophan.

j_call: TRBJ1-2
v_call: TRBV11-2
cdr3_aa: CASSLGIFRTGGSYGYTF

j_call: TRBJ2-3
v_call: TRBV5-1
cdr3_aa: CASSRGQGTDTQYF

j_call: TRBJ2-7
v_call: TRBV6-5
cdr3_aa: CASSSARGSLNEQYF

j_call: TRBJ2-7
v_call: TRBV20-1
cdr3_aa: CSAPSGRSGYEQYF

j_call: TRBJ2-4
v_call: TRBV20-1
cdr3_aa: CSARSGGKAKNIQYF

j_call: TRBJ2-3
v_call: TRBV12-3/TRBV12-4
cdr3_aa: CASSLSGLGDTQYF

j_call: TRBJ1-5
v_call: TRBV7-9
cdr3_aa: CASSPGLGTKSNQPQHF

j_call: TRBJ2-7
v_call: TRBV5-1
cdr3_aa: CASSDEYEQYF

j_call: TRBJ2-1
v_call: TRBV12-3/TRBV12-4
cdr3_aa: CASSPNPTSGEQFF

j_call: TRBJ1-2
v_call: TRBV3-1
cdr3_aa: CASSSQATYGYTF

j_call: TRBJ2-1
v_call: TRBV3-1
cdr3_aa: CASSQVGNEQFF

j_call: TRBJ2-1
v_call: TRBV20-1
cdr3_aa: CSARTGLEFNEQFF

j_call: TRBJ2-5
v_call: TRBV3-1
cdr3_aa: CASSADGLETQYF

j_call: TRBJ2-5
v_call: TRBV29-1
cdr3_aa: CSVEPLLGDREETQYF

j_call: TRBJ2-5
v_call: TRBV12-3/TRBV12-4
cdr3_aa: CASTGYQETQYF

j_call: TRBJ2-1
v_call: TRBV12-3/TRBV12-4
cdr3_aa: CASSLAILDEQFF

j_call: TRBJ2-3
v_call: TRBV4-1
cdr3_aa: CASSPGQGSGTDTQYF

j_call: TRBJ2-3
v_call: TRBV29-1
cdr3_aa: CSVSDTQYF

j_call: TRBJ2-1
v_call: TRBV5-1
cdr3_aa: CASSLEVSNEQFF

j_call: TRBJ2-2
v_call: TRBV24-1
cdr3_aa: CAATSGNTGELFF

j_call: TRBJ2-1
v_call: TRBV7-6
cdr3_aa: CASSYRAAGSSYNEQFF

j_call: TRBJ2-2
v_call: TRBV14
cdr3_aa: CASSQENRAGELFF

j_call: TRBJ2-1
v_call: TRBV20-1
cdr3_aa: CSANPSGNLEQFF

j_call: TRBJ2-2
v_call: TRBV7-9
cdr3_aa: CASWDRAHTGELFF

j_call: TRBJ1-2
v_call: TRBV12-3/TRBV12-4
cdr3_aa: CASRPDRVGILSPNYGYTF

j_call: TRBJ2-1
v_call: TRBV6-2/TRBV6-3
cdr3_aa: CASSPLTSGRAAYNEQFF

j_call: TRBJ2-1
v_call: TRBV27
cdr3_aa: CASSPSPSSYNEQFF

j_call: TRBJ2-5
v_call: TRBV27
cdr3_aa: CASGGAGVETQYF

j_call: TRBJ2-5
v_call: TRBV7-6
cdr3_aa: CASSSRVDGETQYF

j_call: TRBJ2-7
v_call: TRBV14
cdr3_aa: CASSQETVIIYEQYF

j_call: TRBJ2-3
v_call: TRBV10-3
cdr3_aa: CAISELADTQYF

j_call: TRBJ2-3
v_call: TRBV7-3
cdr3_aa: CASSTTDTQYF

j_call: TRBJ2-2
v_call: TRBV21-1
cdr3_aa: CASSQPGLGGTGELFF

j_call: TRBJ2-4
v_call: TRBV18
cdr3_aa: CASSPPSQASKNIQYF

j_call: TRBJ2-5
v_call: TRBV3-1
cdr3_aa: CASSQAAGPQETQYF

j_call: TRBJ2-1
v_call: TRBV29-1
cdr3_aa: CSVITKQGASSYNEQFF

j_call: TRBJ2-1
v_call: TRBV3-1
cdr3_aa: CASSQVGALEVKSYNEQFF

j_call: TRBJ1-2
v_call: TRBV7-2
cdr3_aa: CASSLRGRDTGYTF

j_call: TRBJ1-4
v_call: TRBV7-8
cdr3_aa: CASSLVGREKLFF

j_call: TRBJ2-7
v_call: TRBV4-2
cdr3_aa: CASSQVGTSGNVGEQYF

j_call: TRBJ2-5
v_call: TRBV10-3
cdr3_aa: CAISERGRAGETQYF

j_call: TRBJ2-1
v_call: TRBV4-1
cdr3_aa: CASSQGPSLAGVFF